This T cell receptor (beta chain) is from a study of blood T cell repertoires in COVID-19. Study-level information: The United States, Italy and Spain supplied acute and convalescent COVID-19 samples. T cells, B-cell-depleted T cells, or PBMCs provided the cDNA or gDNA that served as material.

A remark on this clone: Other DNA sequences in this sample translate to the same CDR3.

The CDR3 runs to 13 residues. Germline values: CDR1 SQVTM, CDR2 ANQGSEA. Losses at the gene ends were 6 bases for V and 5 bases for J; bases not matched to a gene: 8. The authors' processing: The assay estimated nucleated cells by amplifying reference gene primers. Libraries were prepared by immunoSEQ multiplex PCR; TCRdb keeps only in-frame clonotypes and omits some of them. V, J and clone size were drawn from that table, and D and trimming were deduced from the DNA. The sample has 70,000 to 95,000 clones, roughly 80% seen once. The sequence was obtained from a woman aged 35 to 49 with active or convalescent COVID-19. The sequencing input was peripheral blood. This chain uses TRBV29-1 with TRBJ1-1; TRBD1 matches at 8 bases. The CDR3 region is CSVAHTGGTEAFF. The CDR3 DNA reads TGCAGCGTCGCGCATACAGGGGGAACTGAAGCTTTCTTT.